The present entry profiles one T cell receptor (beta chain) with its context. The data stem from a study of shared T cell receptors in the human thymus. The table came from immunoSEQ multiplex PCR; TCRdb's copy has only in-frame clones and leaves some out. The repertoire includes about 660,000 clones, about 87% of them detected once, and roughly 0.0094% sits in the top ten. This CDR3 is 15 amino acids long. The V gene lost 6 bases and the J gene lost 9 bases, with 21 bases spanning the gap. Germline V lookup: CDR1 MDHEN, CDR2 SYDVKM. The same specimen was also included in a second study, on human thymus T cells. That report notes: Seemingly biased V and J gene usage marked thymic and blood repertoires.

V usage is TRBV28 and J usage is TRBJ1-3, with D perhaps matching TRBD1 (6 bases). The sample was thymocytes. The source of this sequence is a boy under two years old with a congenital heart defect. CDR3 sequence: CASSPRDTWDVTIYF. The CDR3 DNA follows: TGTGCCAGCAGCCCCCGGGACACCTGGGACGTCACCATATATTTT.